A selection of T cell receptor beta chains follows, all from one sample in a study of blood T cell repertoires in COVID-19. Produced via immunoSEQ multiplex PCR; TCRdb's table is partial and in-frame only. The table has around 72,000 clones, roughly 76% seen once; the top ten hold approximately 22%. The sequenced sample was peripheral blood. Every receptor here comes from a woman aged 70-85 years with acute or convalescent COVID-19. CDR3s include the opening cysteine and the closing phenylalanine or tryptophan.

j_gene: TRBJ1-6; len: 13; v_gene: TRBV28; CDR3aa: CAGRKIANSPLHF
j_gene: TRBJ1-5; len: 15; v_gene: TRBV19; CDR3aa: CASSISRQVKQPQHF
j_gene: TRBJ1-3; len: 16; v_gene: TRBV7-8; CDR3aa: CASSYQGAWTRDTIYF
j_gene: TRBJ2-1; len: 16; v_gene: TRBV28; CDR3aa: CASSLFGTGYYNEQFF
j_gene: TRBJ2-1; len: 14; v_gene: TRBV2; CDR3aa: CARTGGGSYNEQFF
j_gene: TRBJ2-7; len: 15; v_gene: TRBV19; CDR3aa: CATSEGRVRVYEQYF
j_gene: TRBJ1-2; len: 14; v_gene: TRBV3-1/TRBV3-2; CDR3aa: CASSQRTVNQGYTF
j_gene: TRBJ2-5; len: 12; v_gene: TRBV2; CDR3aa: CASTGGRETQYF
j_gene: TRBJ2-7; len: 14; v_gene: TRBV11-1; CDR3aa: CASSLRGNNREQYF
j_gene: TRBJ1-5; len: 15; v_gene: TRBV6-5; CDR3aa: CASSYTGGGNQPQHF
j_gene: TRBJ1-1; len: 15; v_gene: TRBV19; CDR3aa: CASSIVRGGNTEAFF
j_gene: TRBJ2-7; len: 12; v_gene: TRBV5-5; CDR3aa: CASSLTAYEQYF
j_gene: TRBJ1-2; len: 16; v_gene: TRBV7-8; CDR3aa: CASSRLLDRAFGGYTF
j_gene: TRBJ1-5; len: 17; v_gene: TRBV19; CDR3aa: CASSIDRPATSNQPQHF
j_gene: TRBJ1-1; len: 15; v_gene: TRBV3-1/TRBV3-2; CDR3aa: CASSQGASLNTEAFF
j_gene: TRBJ2-1; len: 19; v_gene: TRBV5-1; CDR3aa: CASSSRGLAGGPLGNEQFF